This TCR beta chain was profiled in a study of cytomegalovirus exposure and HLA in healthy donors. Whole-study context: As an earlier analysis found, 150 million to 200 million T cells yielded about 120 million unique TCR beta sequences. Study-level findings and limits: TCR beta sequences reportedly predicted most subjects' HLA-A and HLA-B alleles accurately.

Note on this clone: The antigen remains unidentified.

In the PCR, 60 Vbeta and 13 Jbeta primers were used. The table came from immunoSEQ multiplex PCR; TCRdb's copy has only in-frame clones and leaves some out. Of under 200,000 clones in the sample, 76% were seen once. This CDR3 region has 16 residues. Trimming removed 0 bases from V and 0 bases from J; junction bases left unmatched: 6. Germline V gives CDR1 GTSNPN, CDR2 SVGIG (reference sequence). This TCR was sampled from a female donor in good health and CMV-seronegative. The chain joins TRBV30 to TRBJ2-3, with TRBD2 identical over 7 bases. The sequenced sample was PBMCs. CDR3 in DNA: TGTGCCTGGAGTGTACGCGGGCGGGGGAGCACAGATACGCAGTATTTT. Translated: CAWSVRGRGSTDTQYF.